The 15 T cell receptor beta chains given below trace back to one sample, sequenced in a study of long-term antiretroviral therapy in people with HIV. At survey level, the immunoSEQ assay was run in its v3.0 version. Repertoires were generated with immunoSEQ multiplex PCR, while TCRdb's copy carries only in-frame clones and drops some. The table records fewer than 20,000 clones, 78% of them present only once. The material sequenced was unsorted PBMCs, taken 0.3 years after starting antiretroviral therapy. These receptors all come from a woman aged 45 to 65 with HIV.

V usage is TRBV5-1 and J usage is TRBJ2-1; 10 bases agree with TRBD1. Germline V gives CDR1 SGHRS, CDR2 YFSETQ. The CDR3 has 15 amino acids. J gave up 0 bases and V 7 bases, and 4 bases lay outside the gene matches. The chain's CDR3 is CASRQGAYSYNEQFF. The CDR3, as DNA: TGCGCCAGCCGACAGGGGGCATACTCCTACAATGAGCAGTTCTTC.

The CDR3 DNA reads TGTGCCAGTAGTATAACCCCGGCAGGGGCGCGCGGCTACACCTTC. Residues: CASSITPAGARGYTF. This chain connects TRBV19 to TRBJ1-2, with a possible D match to TRBD1 (6 bases). The CDR3 covers 15 residues. Trimming took 2 bases from V and 8 from J, leaving 18 bases between them. Germline CDR1 reads LNHDA; CDR2 reads SQIVND (reference sequence).

The chain is built from TRBV5-1 and TRBJ2-4; D is unclear. CDR1 is SGHRS and CDR2 is YFSETQ in the germline V gene. This CDR3 spans 14 amino acids. V was trimmed by 2 bases and J by 2 bases, leaving 8 bases between them. In nucleotides, the CDR3 is TGCGCCAGCAGCTTTGCAGGAACCAAAAACATTCAGTACTTC. It encodes CASSFAGTKNIQYF.

This clone was seen a few times. V is TRBV7-9 and J is TRBJ1-2; D is perhaps TRBD1 (5 bases). V lost 0 bases and J lost 8, with 13 bases in between. This CDR3 has 14 residues. Germline V gene sequence: CDR1 SEHNR, CDR2 FQNEAQ (reference sequence). The CDR3 DNA is TGTGCCAGCAGCTTAGCGGGGGAGGCGGTCGGCTACACCTTC. Amino acid sequence: CASSLAGEAVGYTF.

This chain connects TRBV7-8 to TRBJ1-3, with 10 bases lining up with TRBD1. V dropped 2 bases and J dropped 4; count of bases not matched to a gene: 8. The CDR3 totals 17 residues. Germline V gives CDR1 SGHVS, CDR2 FQNEAQ. CDR3 sequence reads: CASSLPGTGVFGNTIYF. The CDR3 region has the DNA TGTGCCAGCAGCTTACCCGGGACAGGGGTGTTCGGAAACACCATATATTTT.

This sequence joins TRBV15 and TRBJ1-5, with a possible D match to TRBD1 (5 bases). The CDR3 loop spans 14 amino acids. The germline CDR1 and CDR2 sequences are LNHNV and YYDKDF (reference sequence). Trimming took off 5 bases at V and 1 base at J, with 9 bases between the two ends. The CDR3 loop reads CATSPRDSNQPQHF. The CDR3 DNA follows: TGTGCCACCAGCCCCCGGGACAGCAATCAGCCCCAGCATTTT.

As concerns this clone: Germline and junction disagree at one end, which may indicate a read error. V and J are TRBV7-9 and TRBJ1-2; TRBD1 is a possible D gene (6 bases). The CDR3 sequence is 12 residues long. Germline assignment: CDR1 SEHNR and CDR2 FQNEAQ (reference sequence). DNA of the CDR3: TGTGCCAGCAGCTCGGGGACAAACTTTATCCCTTTC. This translates into CASSSGTNFIPF.

The sample holds one count of this clone. The chain links TRBV6-1 to TRBJ1-2, with TRBD1 as a possible D gene (5 bases). The germline V gene encodes CDR1 MNHNS and CDR2 SASEGT. The ends were cut back, 2 bases at V and 7 bases at J, with 11 bases in the middle. The CDR3 sequence is 13 residues long. The CDR3 DNA sequence: TGTGCCAGCAGTGAAAGGCAGGGCGGTGGCTACACCTTC. Its protein product is CASSERQGGGYTF.

The chain combines TRBV5-1 with TRBJ1-2; the D gene is possibly TRBD1 (6 bases). CDR1 SGHRS and CDR2 YFSETQ come from the germline V gene. Between the trimmed V and J ends, which lost 0 bases and 6 bases, there was a span of 12 bases. This CDR3 comprises 14 residues. This CDR3 reads CASSLEGGDHGYTF. In nucleotides, the CDR3 is TGCGCCAGCAGCTTGGAAGGGGGGGACCATGGCTACACCTTC.

The rearrangement joins TRBV29-1 to TRBJ1-2; D not resolved. The CDR3 is 15 residues long. CDR1 and CDR2 from the germline V gene are SQVTM and ANQGSEA. V gave up 3 bases and J gave up 3 bases, with 17 bases separating them. The CDR3 protein is CSVDSGRSNYYGYTF. The DNA for the CDR3 is TGCAGCGTTGATTCTGGGCGGTCCAATTACTATGGCTACACCTTC.

The CDR3 sequence is CAIGLGGTWSYTF. The CDR3 DNA follows: TGTGCCATCGGGCTAGGGGGCACATGGAGCTACACCTTC. The chain uses TRBV10-3 and TRBJ1-2; 7 nucleotides align to TRBD1. The CDR3 spans 13 residues. V gave up 8 bases and J gave up 9 bases; unmatched junction bases: 12. Germline loops: CDR1 ENHRY, CDR2 SYGVKD.

The CDR3 here is CASSTSGGNEQFF. The CDR3 DNA sequence: TGTGCCAGCAGCACTAGCGGGGGCAATGAGCAGTTCTTC. The chain uses TRBV7-9 and TRBJ2-1, with 11 bases aligning to TRBD2. V lost 5 bases and J lost 6; bases outside the gene matches: 0. The CDR3 spans 13 residues. Germline lookup yields CDR1 SEHNR and CDR2 FQNEAQ (reference sequence).

The rearrangement links TRBV27 to TRBJ1-5; TRBD1 might be the D (5 bases). Germline V lookup: CDR1 MNHEY, CDR2 SMNVEV (reference sequence). The CDR3 spans 15 residues. Deletions cut 1 base from V and 2 bases from J, with 9 bases between. In DNA form, the CDR3 reads TGTGCCAGCAGTTTATGGGGGACGGGCAATCAGCCCCAGCATTTT. Translated: CASSLWGTGNQPQHF.

The chain joins TRBV19 to TRBJ2-5; TRBD2 matches 9 bases. V gave up 7 bases and J gave up 4 bases; unmatched junction bases: 16. The CDR3 totals 17 residues. Looked up from germline, CDR1 is LNHDA and CDR2 is SQIVND (reference sequence). The CDR3 sequence is CASTLSASGGNGETQYF. For the CDR3, the DNA is TGTGCCAGTACCCTATCCGCCAGCGGGGGGAACGGAGAGACCCAGTACTTC.

Concerning this clone: The junction departs from germline at one end; a sequencing error may be responsible. The chain joins TRBV11-2 to TRBJ1-4, with unresolved D. Germline loops: CDR1 SGHAT, CDR2 FQNNGV. CDR3 size: 13 residues. The CDR3 protein is CASSLDNVRTSLF. CDR3 coding DNA: TGTGCCAGCAGCTTAGATAATGTCAGGACGTCTTTATTT.